This T cell receptor beta chain derives from a study of regulatory T cells in long-lasting Graves disease. Study results and limitations: No thyroid tissue was studied; the work used peripheral blood only.

Arm-PCR of CDR3 regions and iRepertoire HTBI primers were used to build TCR beta libraries. Using its own MiXCR run on the multiplex PCR reads, TCRdb lists one record per CDR3 protein. The profile covers 530,000 or so distinct CDR3 sequences, with around an eighth appearing a single time and under 10% taken by the ten largest. Germline CDR1 DFQATT, CDR2 SNEGSKA (reference sequence). V was pared by 4 bases and J by 1 base, with 13 bases between. This CDR3 has 14 residues. Described time point: newly diagnosed GD, antithyroid drugs for less than 3 months. From PBMCs, RNA was extracted and then used to make the TCR library. In its sample, this clonotype was seen a few times. Its cognate antigen is unknown. The same specimen was also included in a second study, on T cells in Graves' hyperthyroidism and ophthalmopathy. From that report: First-round RT-PCR of the TCR CDR3 relied on the HTBI primer set. Most clonotypes that expanded in the thyroid above 0.001 also showed up in blood.

The clonotype comes from a man under 40 with Graves disease. V is TRBV20-1 and J is TRBJ1-2; D is unresolved. The sequenced sample was peripheral blood mononuclear cells (PBMCs), obtained at new diagnosis, from a patient treated with antithyroid drugs. The CDR3 sequence is CSANPGRLNYGYTF. In DNA, the CDR3 is TGCAGTGCTAACCCCGGCCGTCTTAACTATGGCTACACCTTC.